Presented here are 27 T cell receptor beta chains from one specimen sequenced in a study of blood T cell repertoires in COVID-19. Sequencing used immunoSEQ multiplex PCR; TCRdb keeps in-frame clones, though not all of them. This table holds hundreds of thousands of clones, 85% to 90% found once. Sequences were obtained from peripheral blood. The receptors derive from a woman under 40 with COVID-19, enrolled during active disease.

In regard to this clone: The same CDR3 can be traced to other DNA sequences in this sample. The rearrangement links TRBV4-1 to TRBJ2-7; D is possibly TRBD1 (5 bases). CDR1 is MGHRA and CDR2 is YSYEKL in the germline V gene. This CDR3 comprises 13 residues. The V end lost 3 bases, the J end lost 4 bases, and 10 bases lay between the germline ends. In nucleotides, the CDR3 is TGCGCCAGCAGCCAGTCCCAGGGTTACGAGCAGTACTTC. This gives the protein CASSQSQGYEQYF.

This clone was recorded a few times. The chain employs TRBV30 and TRBJ2-7; TRBD2 matches 14 bases. The V segment lost 2 bases and the J segment 4 bases; nucleotides outside the gene matches: 7. CDR1 and CDR2 from the germline V gene are GTSNPN and SVGIG (reference sequence). CDR3 length equals 16 residues. The CDR3 protein is CAWSIPGLAGVYEQYF. The CDR3 DNA sequence: TGTGCCTGGAGTATCCCGGGACTAGCGGGAGTTTACGAGCAGTACTTC. Using reference TRBV30 and TRBJ2-7 for the parts outside the CDR3, the full variable domain is SQTIHQWPATLVQPVGSPLSLECTVEGTSNPNLYWYRQAAGRGLQLLFYSVGIGQISSEVPQNLSASRPQDRQFILSSKKLLLSDSGFYLCAWSIPGLAGVYEQYFGPGTRLTVT.

This rearrangement joins TRBV6-2 or TRBV6-3 to TRBJ2-7, with TRBD2 matching over 8 bases. Germline V lookup: CDR1 MNHEY, CDR2 SVGEGT. The CDR3 runs 18 residues. With V trimmed by 2 bases and J by 2 bases, 14 bases remained unmatched. The CDR3 protein is CASSYPRRSGSPTYEQYF. CDR3 DNA: TGTGCCAGCAGTTACCCAAGACGAAGCGGGAGCCCCACCTACGAGCAGTACTTC.

This clone came up once. The V gene is TRBV5-4, the J gene TRBJ2-5; tentatively, D is TRBD1 (6 bases). Looked up from germline, CDR1 is SGHNT and CDR2 is YYREEE (reference sequence). Trimming took 4 bases from V and 5 from J, leaving 18 bases between them. This CDR3 spans 15 amino acids. In nucleotides, the CDR3 is TGTGCCAGCAGCCCGCCGACAGGCGGGTACGAGACCCAGTACTTC. This gives the protein CASSPPTGGYETQYF. Complete variable domain (other parts from reference TRBV5-4 and TRBJ2-5): ETGVTQSPTHLIKTRGQQVTLRCSSQSGHNTVSWYQQALGQGPQFIFQYYREEENGRGNFPPRFSGLQFPNYSSELNVNALELDDSALYLCASSPPTGGYETQYFGPGTRLLVL.

This clone was counted a few times. In DNA, the CDR3 is TGCAGTGCTAGTGATATTGGAGAGGATCACGGGGAGCTGTTTTTT. Its translation is CSASDIGEDHGELFF. V and J are TRBV20-1 and TRBJ2-2; D remains ambiguous. The CDR3 has 15 amino acids. Per germline, CDR1 DFQATT and CDR2 SNEGSKA (reference sequence). The V end lost 3 bases, the J end lost 7 bases, and 18 bases lay between the germline ends.

The J gene is TRBJ2-5, the V gene TRBV3-1 (or the pseudogene TRBV3-2), with TRBD1 matching 12 bases. With 1 base clipped from V and 9 bases from J, the junction kept 9 bases outside the gene matches. This CDR3 spans 16 amino acids. The germline V gene has CDR1 LGHDT and CDR2 YNNKEL (reference sequence). This CDR3 is CASSQAGQGAVQAQYF. In nucleotides, the CDR3 is TGTGCCAGCAGCCAAGCGGGACAGGGGGCGGTCCAAGCCCAGTACTTC.

The V call is TRBV10-3, the J call TRBJ1-5, with D unresolved. Trimming left V 3 bases short and J 6 bases short, with 12 bases between. The CDR3 sequence is 14 residues long. CDR1 ENHRY and CDR2 SYGVKD come from the germline V gene. The CDR3, as DNA: TGTGCCATCAGTGATGATGGGTGGGCTCAGCCCCAGCATTTT. Amino acid sequence: CAISDDGWAQPQHF.

The chain recombines TRBV19 with TRBJ1-2; weak D call: TRBD1 (5 bases). V gave up 1 base and J gave up 7 bases, with 19 bases separating them. The CDR3 covers 16 residues. Germline V lookup: CDR1 LNHDA, CDR2 SQIVND (reference sequence). The CDR3 DNA reads TGTGCCAGTAGTATAGGCGGGACGCCGGCCCGGGGTGGCTACACCTTC. Protein: CASSIGGTPARGGYTF.

The V gene is TRBV28, the J gene TRBJ2-7; maybe TRBD2 (5 bases). Per germline, CDR1 MDHEN and CDR2 SYDVKM. The CDR3 has 16 amino acids. V was trimmed by 5 bases and J by 0 bases, leaving 17 bases between them. CDR3 nucleotide sequence: TGTGCCAGCAGTCCCCGGGGAAGCTATAGCTCCTACGAGCAGTACTTC. Its protein product is CASSPRGSYSSYEQYF. Using reference TRBV28 and TRBJ2-7 for the parts outside the CDR3, the full variable domain is DVKVTQSSRYLVKRTGEKVFLECVQDMDHENMFWYRQDPGLGLRLIYFSYDVKMKEKGDIPEGYSVSREKKERFSLILESASTNQTSMYLCASSPRGSYSSYEQYFGPGTRLTVT.

The chain employs TRBV28 and TRBJ2-3; 8 nucleotides match TRBD1. Losses at the gene ends were 5 bases for V and 5 bases for J; bases not matched to a gene: 6. This CDR3 region has 14 residues. Germline values: CDR1 MDHEN, CDR2 SYDVKM. CDR3 in amino acids: CASSHRGQVDTQYF. The CDR3 DNA reads as TGTGCCAGCAGTCACAGGGGACAGGTAGATACGCAGTATTTT.

This clone was counted once. This sequence joins TRBV5-1 and TRBJ1-5; the D gene is possibly TRBD1 (5 bases). The germline V gene has CDR1 SGHRS and CDR2 YFSETQ. V lost 4 bases to trimming and J lost 1 base, with 15 bases between them. The CDR3 length is 16 residues. CDR3: CASSGLGGRSNQPQHF. The CDR3 DNA is TGCGCCAGCAGCGGCCTGGGGGGAAGGAGCAATCAGCCCCAGCATTTT.

The chain combines TRBV6-2 or TRBV6-3 with TRBJ1-4; 7 bases are a match to TRBD1. From germline, CDR1 is MNHEY and CDR2 SVGEGT. The CDR3 length is 14 residues. The J segment lost 8 bases and the V segment lost 6 bases, leaving 9 bases of the junction unmatched. CDR3 nucleotides: TGTGCCAGCAGCCGCGGGACAGCCGTAGAAAAACTGTTTTTT. Amino acid sequence: CASSRGTAVEKLFF.

The rearrangement links TRBV19 to TRBJ2-3; a possible D gene is TRBD1 (5 bases). Germline CDR1 reads LNHDA; CDR2 reads SQIVND (reference sequence). With 1 base removed from V and 1 base from J, the gap between germline ends came to 9 bases. This CDR3 region has 15 residues. The CDR3 here is CASSIAQGRTDTQYF. The CDR3 nucleotides are TGTGCCAGTAGTATAGCTCAGGGCCGCACAGATACGCAGTATTTT.

The rearrangement uses TRBV10-3 and TRBJ2-1, with D possibly being TRBD1 (5 bases). This CDR3 region has 15 residues. Germline V CDR1 and CDR2: ENHRY, SYGVKD. V gave up 0 bases and J gave up 4 bases, with 10 bases separating them. The CDR3 here is CAISESPTAYNEQFF. The CDR3 DNA reads TGTGCCATCAGTGAGTCGCCGACAGCATACAATGAGCAGTTCTTC.

J is TRBJ1-4 and V is TRBV10-3; 10 positions agree with TRBD1. This CDR3 is built from 16 residues. With 5 bases clipped from V and 0 bases from J, the junction kept 3 bases outside the gene matches. The germline V gene has CDR1 ENHRY and CDR2 SYGVKD. The CDR3 coding sequence is TGTGCCATCAGTCCGGACAGGGGGGCAACTAATGAAAAACTGTTTTTT. Translation gives CAISPDRGATNEKLFF.

This rearrangement joins TRBV19 to TRBJ1-5, with D perhaps TRBD1 (5 bases). This CDR3 comprises 16 residues. The germline V and J ends were trimmed by 6 bases and 2 bases, with 17 bases remaining between them. The germline CDR1 and CDR2 sequences are LNHDA and SQIVND (reference sequence). This CDR3 is CASRRPQGGGNQPQHF. CDR3 bases: TGTGCCAGTAGAAGGCCGCAGGGTGGTGGCAATCAGCCCCAGCATTTT.

The chain uses TRBV9 and TRBJ2-7; D not resolved. Trimming left V 4 bases short and J 3 bases short, with 14 bases between. The CDR3 is 14 residues long. Germline V CDR1 and CDR2: SGDLS, YYNGEE. Here the CDR3 DNA reads TGTGCCAGCAGCCCTTCGGAGAGAGTCTACGAGCAGTACTTC. Translated, it gives CASSPSERVYEQYF.

The chain joins TRBV24-1 to TRBJ2-1; 10 bases line up with TRBD2. V gave up 8 bases and J gave up 7 bases; unmatched junction bases: 7. The CDR3 runs to 14 residues. Germline CDR1 and CDR2: KGHDR and SFDVKD. CDR3 DNA sequence: TGTGCCACCAAGGCTAGCGGGAGTGGTAATGAGCAGTTCTTC. Amino acids: CATKASGSGNEQFF.

This clone was counted only a few times. The chain uses TRBV28 and TRBJ1-3; TRBD1 matches at 9 bases. Germline CDR1 MDHEN, CDR2 SYDVKM. V was pared by 6 bases and J by 3 bases, with 6 bases of the junction left unmatched. The CDR3 loop spans 15 amino acids. CDR3 sequence: CASRSTGGDGNTIYF. The CDR3, as DNA: TGTGCCAGCAGAAGCACAGGGGGCGATGGAAACACCATATATTTT.

The chain has TRBV28 and TRBJ2-2, with D tentatively TRBD2 (6 bases). This CDR3 has 14 amino acids. Trimming removed 8 bases at V and 6 bases at J, with 16 bases between. In germline, CDR1 is MDHEN, CDR2 SYDVKM. The CDR3 sequence: CASSRDLGAGELFF. The CDR3 DNA follows: TGTGCCAGCTCCCGGGACTTAGGGGCCGGGGAGCTGTTTTTT. Full variable domain (outside the CDR3, taken from reference TRBV28 and TRBJ2-2): DVKVTQSSRYLVKRTGEKVFLECVQDMDHENMFWYRQDPGLGLRLIYFSYDVKMKEKGDIPEGYSVSREKKERFSLILESASTNQTSMYLCASSRDLGAGELFFGEGSRLTVL.

The chain employs TRBV7-8 and TRBJ2-2; 13 bases line up with TRBD2. Losses at the gene ends were 1 base for V and 2 bases for J; bases not matched to a gene: 1. Germline V gene lookup returns CDR1 SGHVS and CDR2 FQNEAQ. CDR3 length: 17 residues. The CDR3 sequence is CASSLVGLAGNTGELFF. The CDR3 bases are TGTGCCAGCAGCTTAGTGGGACTAGCGGGAAACACCGGGGAGCTGTTTTTT.

The chain recombines TRBV18 with TRBJ1-4, with a possible D match to TRBD1 (6 bases). V was shortened by 5 bases and J by 8 bases, with 18 bases between the two germline ends. CDR3 length equals 15 residues. Per the germline V gene, CDR1 is KGHSH and CDR2 is LQKENI. CDR3 sequence: CASSDRQAVREKLFF. The CDR3 DNA follows: TGTGCCAGCTCAGACCGACAGGCGGTAAGGGAAAAACTGTTTTTT.

The CDR3 protein is CASNRGLTANYGYTF. CDR3 nucleotides: TGTGCCAGCAACAGGGGGCTCACAGCTAACTATGGCTACACCTTC. The genes are TRBV9 and TRBJ1-2; 9 positions agree with TRBD1. V lost 6 bases to trimming and J lost 0 bases; unmatched junction nucleotides: 6. The CDR3 totals 15 residues. Per the germline V gene, CDR1 is SGDLS and CDR2 is YYNGEE.

The gene calls are TRBV4-1 and TRBJ2-4, with 10 bases lining up with TRBD1. V gave up 1 base and J gave up 2 bases; unmatched junction bases: 8. Germline V gives CDR1 MGHRA, CDR2 YSYEKL. This CDR3 comprises 18 residues. The CDR3 reads CASSQGGQGMRTKNIQYF. The CDR3 DNA follows: TGCGCCAGCAGCCAAGGGGGACAGGGGATGAGAACCAAAAACATTCAGTACTTC.

This rearrangement joins TRBV6-5 to TRBJ2-7, with a weak D call TRBD1 (6 bases). The CDR3 runs to 15 residues. V was shortened by 2 bases and J by 0 bases, with 11 bases between the two germline ends. Germline V gene sequence: CDR1 MNHEY, CDR2 SVGAGI. DNA for the CDR3: TGTGCCAGCAGTTACGGGGGCCTGGGCTCCTACGAGCAGTACTTC. This sequence encodes CASSYGGLGSYEQYF.

The chain links TRBV19 to TRBJ1-6, with 10 bases fitting TRBD1. There are 16 residues in the CDR3. J was trimmed by 9 bases and V by 5 bases; bases with no gene match: 10. Germline assignment: CDR1 LNHDA and CDR2 SQIVND (reference sequence). CDR3: CASSLGTGEYGSPLHF. The CDR3 coding sequence is TGTGCCAGTAGTCTGGGGACAGGGGAGTACGGTTCACCCCTCCACTTT.

The chain is built from TRBV12-3 or TRBV12-4 and TRBJ2-5, with a possible D match to TRBD1 (6 bases). V lost 8 bases to trimming and J lost 4 bases, with 11 bases between them. The CDR3 consists of 12 residues. CDR3 sequence reads: CASCQGSETQYF. The CDR3 nucleotides are TGTGCCAGCTGTCAGGGGTCAGAGACCCAGTACTTC.